This entry lists 11 T cell receptor beta chains sequenced from one sample in a study of blood T cell repertoires in COVID-19. The table came from immunoSEQ multiplex PCR; TCRdb's copy has only in-frame clones and leaves some out. The profile shows nearly 45,000 clones, around 84% of them singletons. The sequenced sample was peripheral blood. The receptor set was obtained from a human donor in a cohort sampled during active COVID-19.

The chain recombines TRBV24-1 with TRBJ2-1, with TRBD2 identical over 11 bases. This CDR3 region has 13 residues. V lost 4 bases, J lost 13 bases, and 5 bases stayed unmatched. Germline V gene lookup returns CDR1 KGHDR and CDR2 SFDVKD. CDR3 sequence: CATSEASGGNQFF. The DNA for the CDR3 is TGTGCCACCAGTGAGGCTAGCGGGGGGAATCAGTTCTTC.

This clone was seen a few times. The chain couples TRBV7-9 to TRBJ2-3; 12 bases map to TRBD2. The CDR3 loop spans 14 amino acids. With 6 bases clipped from V and 5 bases from J, the junction kept 3 bases outside the gene matches. Per the germline V gene, CDR1 is SEHNR and CDR2 is FQNEAQ (reference sequence). As DNA, the CDR3 is TGTGCCAGCAGACCACTAGCGGGGGGAGATACGCAGTATTTT. Translating it yields CASRPLAGGDTQYF.

The table lists this clone with a few counts. Distinct nucleotide sequences in the sample also encode this CDR3. This CDR3 is CAWTSGQETQYF. CDR3 in DNA: TGTGCCTGGACTAGCGGACAAGAGACCCAGTACTTC. This chain uses TRBV30 with TRBJ2-5, with 7 bases identical to TRBD2. The CDR3 consists of 12 residues. The ends lost 4 bases at V and 2 bases at J; junction bases unmatched: 1. Germline V gene lookup returns CDR1 GTSNPN and CDR2 SVGIG (reference sequence). The complete variable domain, with remaining parts taken from reference TRBV30 and TRBJ2-5, reads SQTIHQWPATLVQPVGSPLSLECTVEGTSNPNLYWYRQAAGRGLQLLFYSVGIGQISSEVPQNLSASRPQDRQFILSSKKLLLSDSGFYLCAWTSGQETQYFGPGTRLLVL.

The J gene is TRBJ1-1, the V gene TRBV6-5; D gene ambiguous. The CDR3 extends over 13 amino acids. V lost 5 bases and J lost 4, with 11 bases in between. Germline lookup yields CDR1 MNHEY and CDR2 SVGAGI. The CDR3 loop is CASSREIGTEAFF. CDR3 DNA: TGTGCCAGCAGTCGGGAAATAGGCACTGAAGCTTTCTTT.

The table lists this clone with a few counts. This chain joins TRBV30 and TRBJ1-5; 11 positions match TRBD1. After removal of 1 base from V and 5 bases from J, the junction contained 1 base not matched to a gene. The CDR3 totals 14 residues. Germline V gene lookup returns CDR1 GTSNPN and CDR2 SVGIG (reference sequence). CDR3 DNA sequence: TGTGCCTGGAGTGCGGGACAGGGGGATCAGCCCCAGCATTTT. Protein sequence: CAWSAGQGDQPQHF.

The CDR3 DNA reads as TGCGCCAGCAGCCTGGGACACAACAGGGGGAACACTGAAGCTTTCTTT. Protein sequence: CASSLGHNRGNTEAFF. The gene calls are TRBV5-1 and TRBJ1-1; 7 nucleotides line up with TRBD1. The V and J ends lost 4 bases and 1 base, in that order; junction bases with no gene match: 10. The CDR3 consists of 16 residues. Per the germline V gene, CDR1 is SGHRS and CDR2 is YFSETQ. The full variable domain, in which reference TRBV5-1 and TRBJ1-1 provide the parts outside the CDR3, is KAGVTQTPRYLIKTRGQQVTLSCSPISGHRSVSWYQQTPGQGLQFLFEYFSETQRNKGNFPGRFSGRQFSNSRSEMNVSTLELGDSALYLCASSLGHNRGNTEAFFGQGTRLTVV.

The chain couples TRBV9 to TRBJ1-2, with 10 positions matching TRBD1. Looked up from germline, CDR1 is SGDLS and CDR2 is YYNGEE. The CDR3 is made up of 14 amino acids. V lost 3 bases and J lost 4; bases outside the gene matches: 3. CDR3 in amino acids: CASSGQGAVYGYTF. The CDR3 DNA follows: TGTGCCAGCAGCGGACAGGGGGCGGTCTATGGCTACACCTTC.

V gene TRBV10-3 combines with J gene TRBJ2-5; TRBD1 aligns across 9 bases. The V segment lost 3 bases and the J segment 4 bases; nucleotides outside the gene matches: 3. Germline V CDR1 and CDR2: ENHRY, SYGVKD. The length of the CDR3 is 14 residues. The CDR3 protein is CAISDSTGGETQYF. The CDR3, as DNA: TGTGCCATCAGTGACTCGACAGGGGGAGAGACCCAGTACTTC.

This clone occurred a few times. The gene calls are TRBV3-1 (or the pseudogene TRBV3-2) and TRBJ1-1; D call uncertain. This CDR3 comprises 12 residues. The germline V gene encodes CDR1 LGHDT and CDR2 YNNKEL (reference sequence). V lost 4 bases, J lost 6 bases, and 9 bases lay in between. The CDR3 is CASSPPESEAFF. The CDR3, as DNA: TGTGCCAGCAGCCCCCCTGAGTCTGAAGCTTTCTTT.

This CDR3 reads CASSQGQGATEAFF. The DNA for the CDR3 is TGTGCCAGCAGCCAAGGGCAGGGGGCCACTGAAGCTTTCTTT. The chain uses TRBV3-1 (or the pseudogene TRBV3-2) and TRBJ1-1, with 8 bases lining up with TRBD1. Trimming at V came to 1 base and at J to 4 bases, leaving 2 bases not matched to a gene. The germline CDR1 and CDR2 sequences are LGHDT and YNNKEL (reference sequence). CDR3 size: 14 residues.

The chain carries TRBV7-9 and TRBJ1-6; no clear D gene. CDR1 and CDR2 from the germline V gene are SEHNR and FQNEAQ (reference sequence). The CDR3 length is 14 residues. The V gene lost 4 bases and the J gene lost 9 bases, with 13 bases spanning the gap. The CDR3 sequence: CASSSYRGASPLHF. In DNA form, the CDR3 reads TGTGCCAGCAGCTCATACCGGGGAGCTTCACCCCTCCACTTT.